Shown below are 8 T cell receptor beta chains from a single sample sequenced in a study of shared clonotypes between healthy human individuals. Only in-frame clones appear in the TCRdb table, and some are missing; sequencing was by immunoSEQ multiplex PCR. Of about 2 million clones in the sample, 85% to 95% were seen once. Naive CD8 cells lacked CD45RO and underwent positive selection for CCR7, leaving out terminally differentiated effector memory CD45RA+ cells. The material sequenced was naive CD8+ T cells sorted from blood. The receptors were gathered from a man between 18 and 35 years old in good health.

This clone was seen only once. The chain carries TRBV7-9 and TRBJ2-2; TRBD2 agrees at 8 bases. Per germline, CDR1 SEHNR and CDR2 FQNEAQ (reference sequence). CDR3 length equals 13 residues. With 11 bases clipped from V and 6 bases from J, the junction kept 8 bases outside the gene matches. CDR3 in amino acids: CASGTGGAGELFF. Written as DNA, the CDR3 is TGTGCCTCCGGGACGGGAGGGGCCGGGGAGCTGTTTTTT.

CDR3 residues: CAISLTGTSSVDTQYF. The CDR3 DNA is TGTGCCATCAGTCTGACCGGGACTAGTTCCGTAGATACGCAGTATTTT. The chain couples TRBV10-3 to TRBJ2-3, with TRBD2 matching over 8 bases. This CDR3 comprises 16 residues. Trimming took 5 bases from V and 5 from J; bases not matched to a gene: 12. Per germline, CDR1 ENHRY and CDR2 SYGVKD.

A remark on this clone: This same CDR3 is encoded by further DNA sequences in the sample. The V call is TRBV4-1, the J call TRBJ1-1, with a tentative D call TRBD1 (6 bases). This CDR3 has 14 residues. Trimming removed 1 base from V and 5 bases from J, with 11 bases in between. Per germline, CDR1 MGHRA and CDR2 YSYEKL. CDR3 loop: CASSQGGRGTEAFF. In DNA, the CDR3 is TGCGCCAGCAGCCAAGGGGGGCGGGGGACTGAAGCTTTCTTT.

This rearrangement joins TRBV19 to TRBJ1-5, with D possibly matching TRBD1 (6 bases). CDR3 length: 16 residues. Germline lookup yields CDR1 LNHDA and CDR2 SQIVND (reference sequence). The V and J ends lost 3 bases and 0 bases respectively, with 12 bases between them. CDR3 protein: CASSMGAALSNQPQHF. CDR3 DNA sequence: TGTGCCAGTAGTATGGGGGCAGCTCTTAGCAATCAGCCCCAGCATTTT. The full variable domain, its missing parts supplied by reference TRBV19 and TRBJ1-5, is DGGITQSPKYLFRKEGQNVTLSCEQNLNHDAMYWYRQDPGQGLRLIYYSQIVNDFQKGDIAEGYSVSREKKESFPLTVTSAQKNPTAFYLCASSMGAALSNQPQHFGDGTRLSIL.

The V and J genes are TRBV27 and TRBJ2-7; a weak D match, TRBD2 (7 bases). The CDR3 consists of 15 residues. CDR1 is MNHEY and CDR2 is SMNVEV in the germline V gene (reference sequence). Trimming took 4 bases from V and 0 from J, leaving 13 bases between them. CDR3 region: CASSSWGGPSYEQYF. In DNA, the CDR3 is TGTGCCAGCAGTTCTTGGGGGGGGCCCTCCTACGAGCAGTACTTC.

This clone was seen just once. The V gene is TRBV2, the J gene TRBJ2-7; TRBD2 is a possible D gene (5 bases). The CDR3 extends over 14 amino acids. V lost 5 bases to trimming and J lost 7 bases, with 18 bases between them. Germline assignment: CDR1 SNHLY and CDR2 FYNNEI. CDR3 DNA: TGTGCCAGCAGTTCCGGACTTTTATCTGGTGAGCAGTACTTC. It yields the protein CASSSGLLSGEQYF.

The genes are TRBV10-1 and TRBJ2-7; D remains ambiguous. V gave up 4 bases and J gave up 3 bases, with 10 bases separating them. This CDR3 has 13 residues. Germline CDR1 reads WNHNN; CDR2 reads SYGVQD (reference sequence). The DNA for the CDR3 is TGCGCCAGCAGTGGTGCCGATCGCTACGAGCAGTACTTC. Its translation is CASSGADRYEQYF.

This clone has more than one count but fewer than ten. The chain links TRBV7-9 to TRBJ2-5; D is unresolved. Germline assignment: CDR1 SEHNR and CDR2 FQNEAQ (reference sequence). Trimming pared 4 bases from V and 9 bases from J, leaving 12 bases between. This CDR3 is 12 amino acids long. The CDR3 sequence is CASSYSKYPQYF. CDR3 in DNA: TGTGCCAGCAGCTACTCCAAGTATCCCCAGTACTTC.